The following is a T cell receptor (beta chain) sequence with its context. The antigen remains unidentified. This sample is part of a study of T cell responses to AZD1222 COVID-19 vaccine. Some clones are missing from TCRdb's copy, which holds only in-frame ones; the method was immunoSEQ multiplex PCR. The table has about 97,000 clones, over 75% seen once. General study points: At baseline, seropositivity was found in only a handful of AZD1222 recipients. Researchers report vaccine-associated CD4 TCRs spanning spike, with dominance at 160-218 and 743-854.

From germline, CDR1 is SGHTA and CDR2 FQGNSA. V was pared by 8 bases and J by 9 bases, with 19 bases between. The CDR3 is made up of 13 amino acids. The sample consisted of peripheral blood, taken on day 0 of AZD1222 vaccination. The chain links TRBV7-2 to TRBJ2-5, with D perhaps TRBD2 (5 bases). This receptor was identified in an adult in good health. The CDR3 region is CASLWPGSGAQYF. CDR3 nucleotides: TGTGCCAGCCTATGGCCAGGTTCCGGGGCCCAGTACTTC.